A selection of T cell receptor beta chains follows, all from one sample in a study of T-cell memory formation after mild COVID-19. Via MiXCR, TCRdb re-called the 5' RACE reads, giving one row per CDR3 protein. Of some 110,000 distinct CDR3 sequences in the sample, over 15% are singletons; the top ten hold 28%. The material sequenced was PBMCs or a T cell subset sorted from them (not recorded which). The source is an adult woman who had mild COVID-19 (a few samples of this study predate the infection). Cell type and time point are not known. Each CDR3 is given with its conserved first and last residue. D genes are given only for firm matches. Rows may omit the clone size; those that give it use once, few, many or a size class.

v_gene: TRBV30; d_gene: TRBD2; j_gene: TRBJ2-5; abundance: .; CDR3aa: CAWSDGWTSDETQYF; CDR3nt: TGTGCCTGGAGCGACGGTTGGACTAGCGACGAGACCCAGTACTTC
v_gene: TRBV19; d_gene: .; j_gene: TRBJ2-2; abundance: few; CDR3aa: CASSIGQWVTGELFF; CDR3nt: TGTGCCAGTAGTATTGGACAATGGGTCACCGGGGAGCTGTTTTTT
v_gene: TRBV6-5; d_gene: TRBD1; j_gene: TRBJ2-7; abundance: few; CDR3aa: CASSSGQGKDEQYF; CDR3nt: TGTGCCAGCAGTTCAGGACAGGGTAAGGACGAGCAGTACTTC
v_gene: TRBV12-3/TRBV12-4; d_gene: TRBD1; j_gene: TRBJ2-7; abundance: few; CDR3aa: CASSLSAGGEQYF; CDR3nt: TGTGCCAGCAGTTTAAGTGCAGGGGGCGAGCAGTACTTC
v_gene: TRBV11-2; d_gene: .; j_gene: TRBJ1-2; abundance: few; CDR3aa: CASSFGSNYGYTF; CDR3nt: TGTGCCAGCAGCTTCGGTTCTAACTATGGCTACACCTTC
v_gene: TRBV4-1; d_gene: .; j_gene: TRBJ2-2; abundance: few; CDR3aa: CASSQDGQGGTGELFF; CDR3nt: TGCGCCAGCAGCCAAGATGGTCAGGGGGGCACCGGGGAGCTGTTTTTT
v_gene: TRBV29-1; d_gene: .; j_gene: TRBJ1-2; abundance: .; CDR3aa: CSVEGTYGYTF; CDR3nt: TGCAGCGTTGAAGGCACCTATGGCTACACCTTC
v_gene: TRBV3-1; d_gene: TRBD2; j_gene: TRBJ2-1; abundance: .; CDR3aa: CASSQDPLAGRQFF; CDR3nt: TGTGCCAGCAGCCAAGATCCGCTAGCGGGGAGGCAGTTCTTC
v_gene: TRBV2; d_gene: .; j_gene: TRBJ1-2; abundance: few; CDR3aa: CASSDNYGYTF; CDR3nt: TGTGCCAGCAGTGATAACTATGGCTACACCTTC
v_gene: TRBV20-1; d_gene: .; j_gene: TRBJ2-7; abundance: .; CDR3aa: CSARGAGLYEQYF; CDR3nt: TGCAGTGCTCGGGGTGCCGGACTCTACGAGCAGTACTTC
v_gene: TRBV5-4; d_gene: .; j_gene: TRBJ2-7; abundance: few; CDR3aa: CASSLPDRPYEQYF; CDR3nt: TGTGCCAGCAGCTTGCCGGACAGACCCTACGAGCAGTACTTC
v_gene: TRBV10-3; d_gene: TRBD2; j_gene: TRBJ2-7; abundance: .; CDR3aa: CAISESGLALTYEQYF; CDR3nt: TGTGCCATCAGTGAGTCTGGACTAGCGCTGACCTACGAGCAGTACTTC
v_gene: TRBV4-3; d_gene: TRBD2; j_gene: TRBJ2-1; abundance: .; CDR3aa: CASSQDRAGGIYNEQFF; CDR3nt: TGCGCCAGCAGCCAAGATAGGGCGGGAGGCATCTACAATGAGCAGTTCTTC
v_gene: TRBV15; d_gene: .; j_gene: TRBJ1-2; abundance: .; CDR3aa: CATSLRVGPATEGYTF; CDR3nt: TGTGCCACCAGCCTCAGGGTGGGACCCGCTACGGAGGGCTACACCTTC
v_gene: TRBV9; d_gene: .; j_gene: TRBJ2-3; abundance: .; CDR3aa: CASSPGLFTTDTQYF; CDR3nt: TGTGCCAGCAGCCCGGGGTTGTTCACGACAGATACGCAGTATTTT
v_gene: TRBV5-6; d_gene: .; j_gene: TRBJ2-7; abundance: .; CDR3aa: CASSWVQDYEQYF; CDR3nt: TGTGCCAGCAGCTGGGTTCAGGACTACGAGCAGTACTTC
v_gene: TRBV10-3; d_gene: .; j_gene: TRBJ2-7; abundance: few; CDR3aa: CAISARLGLSYEQYF; CDR3nt: TGTGCCATCAGTGCGCGACTAGGCCTTTCCTACGAGCAGTACTTC
v_gene: TRBV7-3; d_gene: .; j_gene: TRBJ1-3; abundance: .; CDR3aa: CASSSLQGNTIYF; CDR3nt: TGTGCCAGCAGCTCCCTTCAGGGAAACACCATATATTTT
v_gene: TRBV5-1; d_gene: .; j_gene: TRBJ2-3; abundance: .; CDR3aa: CASSWGDSTDTQYF; CDR3nt: TGCGCCAGCAGCTGGGGGGACAGCACAGATACGCAGTATTTT
v_gene: TRBV12-3/TRBV12-4; d_gene: .; j_gene: TRBJ2-7; abundance: .; CDR3aa: CASSPETSPYEQYF; CDR3nt: TGTGCCAGCAGTCCAGAGACTTCGCCCTACGAGCAGTACTTC
v_gene: TRBV12-3/TRBV12-4; d_gene: TRBD2; j_gene: TRBJ2-5; abundance: .; CDR3aa: CASSLLAGGPGEETQYF; CDR3nt: TGTGCCAGCAGTTTATTGGCGGGAGGGCCCGGGGAAGAGACCCAGTACTTC
v_gene: TRBV14; d_gene: TRBD2; j_gene: TRBJ2-6; abundance: .; CDR3aa: CASSQLGLAGGGANVLTF; CDR3nt: TGTGCCAGCAGCCAACTTGGCCTAGCGGGGGGTGGGGCCAACGTCCTGACTTTC
v_gene: TRBV6-2/TRBV6-3; d_gene: .; j_gene: TRBJ1-5; abundance: .; CDR3aa: CASTSGFGNQPQHF; CDR3nt: TGTGCCAGCACCTCAGGGTTCGGCAATCAGCCCCAGCATTTT
v_gene: TRBV20-1; d_gene: TRBD1; j_gene: TRBJ1-1; abundance: .; CDR3aa: CSAMTGTNTEAFF; CDR3nt: TGCAGTGCTATGACAGGGACGAACACTGAAGCTTTCTTT
v_gene: TRBV20-1; d_gene: .; j_gene: TRBJ2-2; abundance: .; CDR3aa: CSAPVPGAGELFF; CDR3nt: TGCAGTGCCCCAGTACCAGGTGCCGGGGAGCTGTTTTTT
v_gene: TRBV6-5; d_gene: .; j_gene: TRBJ1-4; abundance: .; CDR3aa: CASRPDGIGEKLFF; CDR3nt: TGTGCCAGCAGACCGGACGGGATAGGTGAAAAACTGTTTTTT
v_gene: TRBV5-1; d_gene: .; j_gene: TRBJ1-2; abundance: .; CDR3aa: CASSLAPINYGYTF; CDR3nt: TGCGCCAGCAGCTTGGCCCCGATTAACTATGGCTACACCTTC
v_gene: TRBV7-8; d_gene: .; j_gene: TRBJ2-1; abundance: many; CDR3aa: CASSSAADHEQFF; CDR3nt: TGTGCCAGCAGCTCCGCGGCGGATCATGAGCAGTTCTTC
v_gene: TRBV20-1; d_gene: .; j_gene: TRBJ2-7; abundance: few; CDR3aa: CSARDPLPGTAISEQYF; CDR3nt: TGCAGTGCTAGAGATCCCCTTCCCGGGACCGCCATAAGCGAGCAGTACTTC
v_gene: TRBV29-1; d_gene: .; j_gene: TRBJ2-7; abundance: few; CDR3aa: CSVEGQSLGGNYEQYF; CDR3nt: TGCAGCGTTGAGGGGCAGAGCCTCGGGGGAAACTACGAGCAGTACTTC
v_gene: TRBV9; d_gene: .; j_gene: TRBJ1-1; abundance: few; CDR3aa: CASSGFMGPKGGTEAFF; CDR3nt: TGTGCCAGCAGTGGTTTTATGGGGCCCAAGGGGGGCACTGAAGCTTTCTTT
v_gene: TRBV10-3; d_gene: TRBD1; j_gene: TRBJ2-7; abundance: many; CDR3aa: CAISLSGQGAFYEQYF; CDR3nt: TGTGCCATCAGCCTATCCGGACAGGGAGCCTTCTACGAGCAGTACTTC
v_gene: TRBV29-1; d_gene: TRBD2; j_gene: TRBJ2-7; abundance: .; CDR3aa: CSVEKLAESYEQYF; CDR3nt: TGCAGCGTTGAAAAACTAGCGGAGAGCTACGAGCAGTACTTC
v_gene: TRBV30; d_gene: TRBD1; j_gene: TRBJ2-7; abundance: few; CDR3aa: CAWSEGQPYEQYF; CDR3nt: TGTGCCTGGAGTGAGGGACAGCCCTACGAGCAGTACTTC
v_gene: TRBV27; d_gene: .; j_gene: TRBJ1-5; abundance: few; CDR3aa: CASSFQGGYNQPQHF; CDR3nt: TGTGCCAGCAGTTTTCAGGGAGGGTACAATCAGCCCCAGCATTTT
v_gene: TRBV4-3; d_gene: .; j_gene: TRBJ2-7; abundance: few; CDR3aa: CASSQGSRGTYEQYF; CDR3nt: TGCGCCAGCAGCCAAGGTTCGCGGGGTACCTACGAGCAGTACTTC
v_gene: TRBV20-1; d_gene: .; j_gene: TRBJ1-2; abundance: few; CDR3aa: CSALTLGGYTF; CDR3nt: TGCAGTGCGTTGACCCTAGGAGGCTACACCTTC
v_gene: TRBV7-6; d_gene: .; j_gene: TRBJ1-1; abundance: few; CDR3aa: CASSGGGATEAFF; CDR3nt: TGTGCCAGCAGCGGCGGAGGGGCGACTGAAGCTTTCTTT
v_gene: TRBV9; d_gene: .; j_gene: TRBJ2-7; abundance: few; CDR3aa: CASSVGDSSYEQYF; CDR3nt: TGTGCCAGCAGCGTAGGAGACAGCTCCTACGAGCAGTACTTC
v_gene: TRBV20-1; d_gene: .; j_gene: TRBJ2-5; abundance: .; CDR3aa: CSAEEGGGYQETQYF; CDR3nt: TGCAGTGCCGAAGAAGGTGGGGGGTACCAAGAGACCCAGTACTTC
v_gene: TRBV29-1; d_gene: TRBD1; j_gene: TRBJ2-4; abundance: few; CDR3aa: CSTTTGQGDIQYF; CDR3nt: TGCAGCACAACAACTGGACAGGGAGACATTCAGTACTTC
v_gene: TRBV2; d_gene: .; j_gene: TRBJ2-7; abundance: few; CDR3aa: CASSEARGSFYEQYF; CDR3nt: TGTGCCAGCAGTGAAGCACGGGGATCCTTCTACGAGCAGTACTTC
v_gene: TRBV12-3/TRBV12-4; d_gene: .; j_gene: TRBJ2-7; abundance: many; CDR3aa: CASRLGDEQYF; CDR3nt: TGTGCCAGCAGACTAGGGGATGAGCAGTACTTC
v_gene: TRBV7-9; d_gene: .; j_gene: TRBJ1-5; abundance: .; CDR3aa: CASSLGPATGGQPQHF; CDR3nt: TGTGCCAGCAGCTTAGGCCCGGCAACCGGGGGTCAGCCCCAGCATTTT
v_gene: TRBV14; d_gene: TRBD1; j_gene: TRBJ2-3; abundance: .; CDR3aa: CASSLDRARDTQYF; CDR3nt: TGTGCCAGCAGCCTTGACAGGGCCCGGGATACGCAGTATTTT
v_gene: TRBV7-9; d_gene: .; j_gene: TRBJ1-4; abundance: .; CDR3aa: CASSLAPRQGGEKLFF; CDR3nt: TGTGCCAGCAGCTTAGCGCCGAGGCAGGGAGGCGAAAAACTGTTTTTT
v_gene: TRBV7-9; d_gene: .; j_gene: TRBJ2-5; abundance: few; CDR3aa: CASSLAVGGSSLDETQYF; CDR3nt: TGTGCCAGCAGCTTAGCTGTAGGGGGTTCGAGCTTGGATGAGACCCAGTACTTC
v_gene: TRBV20-1; d_gene: TRBD1; j_gene: TRBJ1-1; abundance: few; CDR3aa: CSANDRVTEAFF; CDR3nt: TGCAGTGCTAACGACAGGGTCACTGAAGCTTTCTTT
v_gene: TRBV7-9; d_gene: TRBD1; j_gene: TRBJ2-7; abundance: .; CDR3aa: CASSRQGYEQYF; CDR3nt: TGTGCCAGCAGCCGACAGGGTTACGAGCAGTACTTC
v_gene: TRBV29-1; d_gene: .; j_gene: TRBJ2-5; abundance: few; CDR3aa: CSVELTALPTQYF; CDR3nt: TGCAGCGTTGAACTGACGGCCCTCCCGACCCAGTACTTC
v_gene: TRBV15; d_gene: .; j_gene: TRBJ2-1; abundance: few; CDR3aa: CATSRDLASGRNNEQFF; CDR3nt: TGTGCCACCAGCAGAGACCTAGCTAGTGGGAGAAACAATGAGCAGTTCTTC
v_gene: TRBV20-1; d_gene: TRBD1; j_gene: TRBJ2-7; abundance: .; CDR3aa: CSATTGAYEQYF; CDR3nt: TGCAGTGCCACGACAGGGGCCTACGAGCAGTACTTC
v_gene: TRBV9; d_gene: .; j_gene: TRBJ2-5; abundance: .; CDR3aa: CASSASPEGTKTQYF; CDR3nt: TGTGCCAGCAGCGCCTCACCCGAAGGTACGAAGACCCAGTACTTC
v_gene: TRBV7-9; d_gene: .; j_gene: TRBJ1-2; abundance: .; CDR3aa: CASRVLRDAPGDYGYTF; CDR3nt: TGTGCCAGCAGGGTTTTACGGGACGCCCCTGGGGACTATGGCTACACCTTC
v_gene: TRBV20-1; d_gene: TRBD2; j_gene: TRBJ2-1; abundance: .; CDR3aa: CSASSGGGGKYNEQFF; CDR3nt: TGCAGTGCTAGTTCTGGGGGGGGAGGAAAATACAATGAGCAGTTCTTC